Listed below are T cell receptor beta chains from one sample, sequenced in a study of response to subunit inactivated influenza vaccine. MiXCR, applied by TCRdb to the RT-PCR reads, yields one record per CDR3 protein. The data show 700,000 to 800,000 distinct CDR3 sequences, 18% seen once. The material sequenced was PBMCs from blood, taken 5 days after vaccination. These receptors were collected from a man over 45 who received an inactivated influenza vaccine. Each CDR3 is given with its conserved first and last residue. D genes are given only for firm matches. Size is stated for part of the rows, as once, few or many counts, or as a class when the clone is expanded.

>TRBD1|TRBV12-3/TRBV12-4|few|TRBJ1-1
CASSLKGAGNTEAFF
TGTGCCAGCAGTTTAAAGGGGGCGGGAAACACTGAAGCTTTCTTT
>TRBD2|TRBV9|-|TRBJ2-2
CASSHPLAGVGTGELFF
TGTGCCAGCAGCCATCCCTTAGCGGGAGTGGGGACCGGGGAGCTGTTTTTT
>TRBD1|TRBV6-1|few|TRBJ1-3
CASSKYRGAGNTIYF
TGTGCCAGCAGTAAATACAGGGGGGCTGGAAACACCATATATTTT
>-|TRBV5-1|-|TRBJ2-3
CASSLALMADTDTQYF
TGCGCCAGCAGCTTGGCCTTGATGGCAGATACAGATACGCAGTATTTT
>-|TRBV27|few|TRBJ2-7
CASSLFPLHSYEQYF
TGTGCCAGCAGTTTGTTTCCACTCCACTCCTACGAGCAGTACTTC
>-|TRBV7-8|-|TRBJ1-5
CASSPLSRGNQPQHF
TGTGCCAGCAGCCCCCTTAGCAGGGGCAATCAGCCCCAGCATTTT
>TRBD1|TRBV5-1|-|TRBJ1-4
CASSSGTATTNEKLFF
TGCGCCAGCAGCTCCGGGACAGCCACAACTAATGAAAAACTGTTTTTT
>-|TRBV28|-|TRBJ2-7
CASIKVRRQSHEQYF
TGTGCCAGCATAAAAGTGAGGAGACAGAGCCACGAGCAGTACTTC
>TRBD2|TRBV4-1|-|TRBJ2-5
CASSQSGAGVETQYF
TGCGCCAGCAGCCAATCGGGAGCGGGAGTGGAGACCCAGTACTTC
>-|TRBV27|few|TRBJ1-2
CASSFNSNYGYTF
TGTGCCAGCAGTTTTAACAGTAACTATGGCTACACCTTC
>TRBD2|TRBV20-1|many|TRBJ2-7
CSASGAGGYEQYF
TGCAGTGCTAGTGGAGCGGGGGGGTACGAGCAGTACTTC
>TRBD1|TRBV27|few|TRBJ2-3
CASSDRGNKDTQYF
TGTGCCAGCAGTGACAGGGGAAATAAAGATACGCAGTATTTT
>TRBD2|TRBV20-1|-|TRBJ2-1
CSAIGGGLAGIIVYNEQFF
TGCAGTGCTATAGGGGGGGGACTAGCGGGAATTATTGTCTACAATGAGCAGTTCTTC
>-|TRBV7-8|few|TRBJ2-5
CASSLVAPTRETQYF
TGTGCCAGCAGCTTAGTGGCACCTACGAGAGAGACCCAGTACTTC
>TRBD2|TRBV29-1|few|TRBJ2-2
CSVYTPGLAGVGTGELFF
TGCAGCGTTTACACTCCGGGACTAGCGGGAGTGGGTACCGGGGAGCTGTTTTTT
>TRBD1|TRBV6-5|-|TRBJ1-1
CASSYSRTGGTEAFF
TGTGCCAGCAGTTACTCCCGGACAGGGGGCACTGAAGCTTTCTTT
>TRBD1|TRBV4-2|few|TRBJ2-5
CASSQDGQGKETQYF
TGTGCCAGCAGCCAAGACGGACAGGGAAAAGAGACCCAGTACTTC
>TRBD2|TRBV10-3|few|TRBJ2-7
CALAPGGGSSYEQYF
TGTGCCCTCGCCCCCGGCGGGGGGAGCTCCTACGAGCAGTACTTC
>-|TRBV5-1|few|TRBJ2-5
CASSMGVVATGQETQYF
TGCGCCAGCAGCATGGGGGTGGTAGCGACGGGACAAGAGACCCAGTACTTC
>TRBD2|TRBV7-2|many|TRBJ2-1
CASSPGLAGASYNEQFF
TGTGCCAGCAGCCCCGGACTAGCGGGGGCGTCCTACAATGAGCAGTTCTTC